Each of the 20 T cell receptor beta chains below was sequenced from the same sample in a study of CD8 T cells in Susac syndrome. Random hexamers served to reverse transcribe about 0.5 to 1 ug RNA. TCRdb re-called the immunoSEQ multiplex PCR reads through MiXCR, storing one row per CDR3 protein. The table lists approximately 170,000 distinct CDR3 sequences, just over 90% of them singletons. The sequenced sample consisted of CD4+ T cells from PBMCs. All receptors come from a human donor in good health.

The chain is built from TRBV7-9 and TRBJ2-6; TRBD2 is a possible D gene (7 bases). With 5 bases removed from V and 0 bases from J, the gap between germline ends came to 17 bases. Germline lookup yields CDR1 SEHNR and CDR2 FQNEAQ (reference sequence). The CDR3 consists of 18 residues. The CDR3 here is CASSPEVGGVSGANVLTF. DNA of the CDR3: TGTGCCAGCAGCCCCGAGGTAGGGGGGGTCTCTGGGGCCAACGTCCTGACTTTC.

The chain has TRBV27 and TRBJ2-7, with 13 bases matching TRBD2. J was trimmed by 3 bases and V by 4 bases; bases with no gene match: 3. Looked up from germline, CDR1 is MNHEY and CDR2 is SMNVEV (reference sequence). This CDR3 is built from 15 residues. CDR3 sequence (DNA): TGTGCCAGCAGTTCTAGGACTAGCGGGGGCTACGAGCAGTACTTC. It specifies CASSSRTSGGYEQYF.

The chain links TRBV10-3 to TRBJ2-5; 9 bases agree with TRBD1. Losses at the gene ends were 5 bases for V and 5 bases for J; bases not matched to a gene: 6. Germline CDR1 and CDR2: ENHRY and SYGVKD. CDR3 length: 14 residues. The CDR3 here is CAISSQGAGETQYF. CDR3 bases: TGTGCCATCAGTTCACAGGGGGCTGGGGAGACCCAGTACTTC.

This clonotype came up once. This sequence joins TRBV7-2 and TRBJ1-3, with no clear D. CDR1 and CDR2 from the germline V gene are SGHTA and FQGNSA. V was cut by 1 base and J by 3 bases, with 10 bases left in between. This CDR3 has 15 amino acids. The CDR3 spells CASSLGWAGGNTIYF. The CDR3 nucleotides read TGTGCCAGCAGCTTAGGTTGGGCTGGTGGAAACACCATATATTTT.

This chain links TRBV3-1 with TRBJ2-5; D is undetermined. Per the germline V gene, CDR1 is LGHDT and CDR2 is YNNKEL (reference sequence). The CDR3 is 17 amino acids. V was clipped by 1 base and J by 3 bases, with 18 bases between them. The chain's CDR3 is CASSQVRRQSKKETQYF. In DNA form, the CDR3 reads TGTGCCAGCAGCCAAGTGCGGCGGCAATCGAAAAAAGAGACCCAGTACTTC.

The V call is TRBV5-1, the J call TRBJ1-5, with 8 bases lining up with TRBD1. The CDR3 sequence is 16 residues long. Germline loops: CDR1 SGHRS, CDR2 YFSETQ. V lost 0 bases, J lost 2 bases, and 4 bases stayed unmatched. As DNA, the CDR3 is TGCGCCAGCAGCTTGGAAGTGACAGGGGGCAATCAGCCCCAGCATTTT. It specifies CASSLEVTGGNQPQHF.

J is TRBJ2-5 and V is TRBV7-2; D is ambiguous. Germline loops: CDR1 SGHTA, CDR2 FQGNSA. This CDR3 contains 14 residues. V was trimmed by 5 bases and J by 2 bases, leaving 12 bases between them. The CDR3 DNA reads TGTGCCAGCAGCCCAGGCCGACAACAAGAGACCCAGTACTTC. This codes for CASSPGRQQETQYF. Combining the CDR3 with reference TRBV7-2 and TRBJ2-5 gives the whole variable domain GAGVSQSPSNKVTEKGKDVELRCDPISGHTALYWYRQSLGQGLEFLIYFQGNSAPDKSGLPSDRFSAERTGGSVSTLTIQRTQQEDSAVYLCASSPGRQQETQYFGPGTRLLVL.

The chain links TRBV14 to TRBJ1-2, with a tentative D call TRBD1 (5 bases). The germline V and J ends were trimmed by 4 bases and 4 bases, with 16 bases remaining between them. CDR1 and CDR2 (germline): SGHDN, FVKESK. CDR3 size: 15 residues. The chain's CDR3 is CASSPTYGQVYGYTF. In DNA form, the CDR3 reads TGTGCCAGCAGCCCGACGTATGGACAAGTCTATGGCTACACCTTC.

This chain joins TRBV3-1 and TRBJ2-5; D unresolved. The CDR3 is 13 residues long. Germline V CDR1 and CDR2: LGHDT, YNNKEL (reference sequence). V dropped 4 bases and J dropped 4 bases, with 10 bases sitting between them. The CDR3 protein is CASSPHGGETQYF. The CDR3 DNA reads as TGTGCCAGCAGCCCCCACGGTGGAGAGACCCAGTACTTC.

This chain joins TRBV6-5 and TRBJ1-6; perhaps TRBD1 as D (6 bases). The CDR3 runs 13 residues. Trimming stripped 6 bases from V and 7 bases from J, with 10 bases between. Germline CDR1 MNHEY, CDR2 SVGAGI. The CDR3 spells CASSGQRNSPLHF. The CDR3 DNA sequence: TGTGCCAGCAGCGGACAGAGAAATTCACCCCTCCACTTT.

The chain joins TRBV6-1 to TRBJ2-1, with D possibly being TRBD1 (5 bases). This CDR3 spans 14 amino acids. The V gene lost 0 bases and the J gene lost 10 bases, with 13 bases spanning the gap. The germline CDR1 and CDR2 sequences are MNHNS and SASEGT. CDR3 coding DNA: TGTGCCAGCAGTGAAGCCTTGGGGCGCCCCGAGCAGTTCTTC. Its translation: CASSEALGRPEQFF.

The chain uses TRBV5-1 and TRBJ2-1; 13 positions agree with TRBD2. The CDR3 runs to 16 residues. Germline V lookup: CDR1 SGHRS, CDR2 YFSETQ. The V and J ends lost 0 bases and 7 bases, in that order; junction bases with no gene match: 4. CDR3 residues: CASSLGTSGRGNEQFF. The CDR3 bases are TGCGCCAGCAGCTTGGGGACTAGCGGGAGAGGTAATGAGCAGTTCTTC.

Of note for this clonotype: Mismatch with germline at one junction end may stem from a read error. The J gene is TRBJ1-1, the V gene TRBV7-9; D unresolved. The germline V gene has CDR1 SEHNR and CDR2 FQNEAQ (reference sequence). This CDR3 comprises 14 residues. The CDR3 bases are TGTGCCAGCAGCTTATCAGTTCCGAACACTGAAGTTTTCTTT. Its protein is CASSLSVPNTEVFF.

J is TRBJ1-5 and V is TRBV29-1; a possible D gene is TRBD1 (5 bases). V lost 4 bases, J lost 7 bases, and 17 bases lay in between. This CDR3 is 14 amino acids long. Germline V gene sequence: CDR1 SQVTM, CDR2 ANQGSEA. CDR3 bases: TGCAGCGTTGCACCATTGGAACCAGGGCAGCCCCAGCATTTT. It codes for CSVAPLEPGQPQHF.

This clonotype showed up just once. The V and J genes are TRBV28 and TRBJ1-5, with D possibly matching TRBD1 (5 bases). Trimming took 5 bases from V and 0 from J, leaving 14 bases between them. Germline V CDR1 and CDR2: MDHEN, SYDVKM. This CDR3 spans 16 amino acids. CDR3 in amino acids: CASSPRGDYSNQPQHF. Written as DNA, the CDR3 is TGTGCCAGCAGTCCCCGGGGGGATTATAGCAATCAGCCCCAGCATTTT.

The V call is TRBV2, the J call TRBJ2-1; D unresolved. Per the germline V gene, CDR1 is SNHLY and CDR2 is FYNNEI. CDR3 length equals 14 residues. V dropped 8 bases and J dropped 5 bases, with 16 bases sitting between them. CDR3 in DNA: TGTGCCAGCTCACTGGGAAGTTTGCACAATGAGCAGTTCTTC. It encodes CASSLGSLHNEQFF.

The chain joins TRBV20-1 to TRBJ1-4; D possibly corresponds to TRBD1 (5 bases). This CDR3 has 13 amino acids. CDR1 is DFQATT and CDR2 is SNEGSKA in the germline V gene (reference sequence). V was clipped by 3 bases and J by 3 bases, with 8 bases between them. CDR3 protein: CSASLGPNEKLFF. The CDR3 DNA reads TGCAGTGCTAGCTTGGGACCTAATGAAAAACTGTTTTTT.

This clonotype has just one count. J is TRBJ2-3 and V is TRBV18; a weak D match, TRBD2 (5 bases). CDR1 KGHSH and CDR2 LQKENI come from the germline V gene. This CDR3 has 14 residues. Trimming took 6 bases from V and 4 from J, leaving 14 bases between them. CDR3 coding DNA: TGTGCCAGCTCCCCCCTAGGAGGCCCAGATACGCAGTATTTT. It yields the protein CASSPLGGPDTQYF.

The genes are TRBV7-9 and TRBJ2-7; D may be TRBD1 (6 bases). This CDR3 has 14 residues. The germline CDR1 and CDR2 sequences are SEHNR and FQNEAQ (reference sequence). V was clipped by 3 bases and J by 0 bases, with 9 bases between them. The CDR3 loop reads CASSFRDTSYEQYF. For the CDR3, the DNA is TGTGCCAGCAGCTTCCGGGACACCTCCTACGAGCAGTACTTC.

This chain uses TRBV29-1 with TRBJ1-1, with D uncertain. Per the germline V gene, CDR1 is SQVTM and CDR2 is ANQGSEA. The CDR3 loop spans 12 amino acids. V was clipped by 3 bases and J by 3 bases, with 8 bases between them. CDR3 in amino acids: CSVDTGDTEAFF. The CDR3 nucleotides read TGCAGCGTTGATACTGGGGACACTGAAGCTTTCTTT.